What follows are 14 T cell receptor beta chains derived from one specimen sequenced in a study of CD8+ T cells in alopecia areata. Following extraction, RNA underwent reverse transcription to cDNA, which served as the sequencing template. Clones were sequenced by immunoSEQ multiplex PCR, and TCRdb holds only the in-frame ones, with some missing. Of some 170,000 clones detected, 67% appear once; the ten largest clones hold about an eighth. Sequencing was performed on CD8+ T cells sorted from blood, taken at week 0. Receptor source: a human donor with alopecia areata.

The V and J genes are TRBV25-1 and TRBJ1-1; 9 bases are a match to TRBD1. Germline trimming cut 7 bases from V and 3 bases from J; bases unmatched to any gene: 3. Germline CDR1 is MGHDK and CDR2 is SYGVNS. The CDR3 contains 13 residues. This chain's CDR3 is CASKDRGYTEAFF. In nucleotides, the CDR3 is TGTGCCAGCAAAGACAGGGGGTACACTGAAGCTTTCTTT.

The chain recombines TRBV5-6 with TRBJ1-2, with D uncertain. V was pared by 1 base and J by 8 bases, with 12 bases between. Germline V gene data show CDR1 as SGHDT and CDR2 as YYEEEE. The CDR3 length is 13 residues. Here the CDR3 DNA reads TGTGCCAGCAGCTTGTACTCAGCAAGGGGCTACACCTTC. Amino acids: CASSLYSARGYTF.

The chain combines TRBV7-9 with TRBJ1-1, with TRBD1 as a possible D gene (5 bases). Trimming pared 5 bases from V and 0 bases from J, leaving 13 bases between. Germline assignment: CDR1 SEHNR and CDR2 FQNEAQ (reference sequence). The CDR3 spans 15 residues. Here the CDR3 DNA reads TGTGCCAGCAGCCAGGGTCGAGGGTTGAACACTGAAGCTTTCTTT. The encoded protein is CASSQGRGLNTEAFF.

The rearrangement links TRBV2 to TRBJ1-1; 8 nucleotides match TRBD1. V shed 5 bases and J 7 bases; nucleotides not matched to a gene: 6. Germline V gene lookup returns CDR1 SNHLY and CDR2 FYNNEI. This CDR3 has 13 amino acids. CDR3 coding DNA: TGTGCCAGCAGTACCAGGGGGCAGATTGAAGCTTTCTTT. Amino acids: CASSTRGQIEAFF.

The chain recombines TRBV5-1 with TRBJ2-2, with D unresolved. Germline CDR1 reads SGHRS; CDR2 reads YFSETQ. Trimming left V 2 bases short and J 0 bases short, with 8 bases between. The CDR3 covers 15 residues. This CDR3 is CASSFYKTNTGELFF. DNA of the CDR3: TGCGCCAGCAGCTTCTATAAGACGAACACCGGGGAGCTGTTTTTT.

The chain links TRBV2 to TRBJ1-5, with TRBD1 as a possible D gene (5 bases). CDR3 length: 16 amino acids. Trimming removed 3 bases from V and 0 bases from J, with 12 bases in between. Germline CDR1 is SNHLY and CDR2 is FYNNEI. The CDR3 loop is CASSDWGTHSNQPQHF. CDR3 coding DNA: TGTGCCAGCAGTGACTGGGGGACCCATAGCAATCAGCCCCAGCATTTT.

This rearrangement joins TRBV11-2 to TRBJ2-5; 8 bases match TRBD2. After removal of 6 bases from V and 5 bases from J, the junction contained 2 bases not matched to a gene. Germline lookup yields CDR1 SGHAT and CDR2 FQNNGV. The CDR3 is 12 amino acids. CDR3 in DNA: TGTGCCAGCAGGTCTAGCGGGGAGACCCAGTACTTC. Its protein product is CASRSSGETQYF.

V gene TRBV7-9 combines with J gene TRBJ2-7; the match to TRBD1 covers 11 bases. The CDR3 has 15 amino acids. V trimming: 5 bases; J trimming: 1 base; junction bases outside the gene matches: 4. CDR1 is SEHNR and CDR2 is FQNEAQ in the germline V gene (reference sequence). In DNA form, the CDR3 reads TGTGCCAGCAGCAACGGACAGGGGGCGTCCTACGAGCAGTACTTC. This translates into CASSNGQGASYEQYF.

The CDR3 DNA is TGTGCCAGCAGCGCGGGACTAGCCGGCACAGATACGCAGTATTTT. Protein: CASSAGLAGTDTQYF. The J gene is TRBJ2-3, the V gene TRBV9; 9 nucleotides agree with TRBD2. V shed 3 bases, J shed 1 base, and the junction held 3 bases outside the gene matches. Germline CDR1 is SGDLS and CDR2 is YYNGEE. The CDR3 consists of 15 residues.

The sample holds a few counts of this clone. This chain joins TRBV5-1 and TRBJ2-3; D not resolved. In germline, CDR1 is SGHRS, CDR2 YFSETQ. This CDR3 spans 10 amino acids. The germline V and J ends were trimmed by 5 bases and 5 bases, with 3 bases remaining between them. The DNA of the CDR3 is TGCGCCAGCAGGAGAGATACGCAGTATTTT. Its protein is CASRRDTQYF. Using reference TRBV5-1 and TRBJ2-3 for the parts outside the CDR3, the full variable domain is KAGVTQTPRYLIKTRGQQVTLSCSPISGHRSVSWYQQTPGQGLQFLFEYFSETQRNKGNFPGRFSGRQFSNSRSEMNVSTLELGDSALYLCASRRDTQYFGPGTRLTVL.

This clone was seen only a few times. The V gene is TRBV5-1, the J gene TRBJ1-6; D might be TRBD1 (6 bases). The CDR3 sequence is 15 residues long. Trimming took 0 bases from V and 3 from J, leaving 7 bases between them. Germline V gene data show CDR1 as SGHRS and CDR2 as YFSETQ. CDR3 amino acids: CASSLGDNYNSPLHF. The CDR3 bases are TGCGCCAGCAGCTTGGGGGACAACTATAATTCACCCCTCCACTTT.

The chain combines TRBV5-6 with TRBJ1-4; no clear D gene. Trimming removed 9 bases at V and 4 bases at J, with 16 bases between. Germline values: CDR1 SGHDT, CDR2 YYEEEE. CDR3 size: 14 residues. The chain's CDR3 is CATAPGRNNEKLFF. The CDR3 nucleotides are TGTGCCACCGCCCCTGGGCGAAATAATGAAAAACTGTTTTTT.

The CDR3 DNA reads TGTGCCAGCAGCCTCAACCCCAGGGACTCCTATAATTCACCCCTCCACTTT. It codes for CASSLNPRDSYNSPLHF. This sequence joins TRBV7-2 and TRBJ1-6, with D tentatively TRBD1 (5 bases). The CDR3 is 17 amino acids. The germline V gene has CDR1 SGHTA and CDR2 FQGNSA. V was clipped by 5 bases and J by 0 bases, with 14 bases between them.

The chain is built from TRBV6-1 and TRBJ2-5; D is possibly TRBD1 (6 bases). The CDR3 length is 15 residues. V lost 1 base and J 5 bases, leaving 14 bases between the germline ends. Germline V CDR1 and CDR2: MNHNS, SASEGT. This chain's CDR3 is CASSEDRTAGETQYF. In DNA, the CDR3 is TGTGCCAGCAGTGAAGACAGGACAGCCGGCGAGACCCAGTACTTC.